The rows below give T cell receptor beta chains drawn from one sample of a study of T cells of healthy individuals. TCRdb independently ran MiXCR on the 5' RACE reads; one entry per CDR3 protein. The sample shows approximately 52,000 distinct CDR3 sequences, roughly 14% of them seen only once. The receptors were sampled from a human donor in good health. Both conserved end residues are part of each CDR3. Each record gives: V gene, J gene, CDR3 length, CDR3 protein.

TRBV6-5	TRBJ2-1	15	CASSYLLAGGNEQFF
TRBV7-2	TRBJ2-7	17	CASSPDSDSFITYEQYF
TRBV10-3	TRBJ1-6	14	CAINNRGTNSPLHF
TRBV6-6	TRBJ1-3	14	CASSYVGRGNTIYF
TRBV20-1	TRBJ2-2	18	CSAREGIDGREEIGELFF
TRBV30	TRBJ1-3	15	CAWSIEGQGGNTIYF
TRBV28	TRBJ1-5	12	CASSLSGQPQHF
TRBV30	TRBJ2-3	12	CAWSPSADTQYF
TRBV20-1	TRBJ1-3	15	CSASFGGDSGNTIYF
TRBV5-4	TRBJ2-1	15	CASSPDRVDYNEQFF
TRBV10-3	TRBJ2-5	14	CAIRFGASTQTQYF
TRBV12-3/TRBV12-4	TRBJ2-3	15	CASSLAAGVTDTQYF
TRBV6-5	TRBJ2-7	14	CASSPRGGSTEQYF
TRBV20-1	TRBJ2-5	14	CSARGGDLLETQYF
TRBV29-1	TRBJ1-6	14	CSVVPRRENSPLHF
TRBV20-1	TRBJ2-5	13	CSARGSLQETQYF
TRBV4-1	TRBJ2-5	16	CASSALAGGSQETQYF
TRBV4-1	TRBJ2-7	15	CASSQPTGGLVEQYF
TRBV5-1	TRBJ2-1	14	CASSLSGTGAEQFF
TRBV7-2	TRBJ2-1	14	CASSRGQSPGEQFF
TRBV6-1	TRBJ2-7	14	CAITRRRQLYEQYF
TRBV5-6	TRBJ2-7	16	CASSLISGRVSYEQYF
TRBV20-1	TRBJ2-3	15	CSAPWTSGYTDTQYF
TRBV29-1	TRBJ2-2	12	CSVGRNTGELFF
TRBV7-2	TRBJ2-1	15	CASSWDRSLYNEQFF
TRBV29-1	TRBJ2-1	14	CSVENRGTYNEQFF
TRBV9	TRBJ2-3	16	CASSFHPGTSTDTQYF
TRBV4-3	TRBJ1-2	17	CASSQDYWTGQSYGYTF
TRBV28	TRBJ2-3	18	CASSLVASGALSGDTQYF
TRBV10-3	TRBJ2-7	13	CAISPGGAGEQYF
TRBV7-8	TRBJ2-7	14	CASSQDRLPYEQYF
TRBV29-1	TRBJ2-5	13	CSAAGGLQETQYF
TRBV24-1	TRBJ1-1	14	CATSDNRMNTEAFF
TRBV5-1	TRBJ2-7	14	CASSASGGSYEQYF